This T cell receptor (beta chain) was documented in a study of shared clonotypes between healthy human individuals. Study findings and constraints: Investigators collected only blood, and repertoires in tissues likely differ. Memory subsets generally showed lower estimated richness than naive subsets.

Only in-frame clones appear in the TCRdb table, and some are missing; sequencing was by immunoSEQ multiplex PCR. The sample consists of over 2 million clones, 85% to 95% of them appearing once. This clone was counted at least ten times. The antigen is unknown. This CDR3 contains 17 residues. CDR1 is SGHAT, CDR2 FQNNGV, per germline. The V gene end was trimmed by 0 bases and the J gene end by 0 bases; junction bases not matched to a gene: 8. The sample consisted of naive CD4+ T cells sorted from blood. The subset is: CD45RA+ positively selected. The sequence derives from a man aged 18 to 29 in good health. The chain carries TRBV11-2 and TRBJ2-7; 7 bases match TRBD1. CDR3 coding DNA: TGTGCCAGCAGCTTAGATTTAGGAGCAGGGGGCTCCTACGAGCAGTACTTC. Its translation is CASSLDLGAGGSYEQYF.